These 32 T cell receptor beta chains were all obtained from the same sample, sequenced in a study of blood T cell repertoires in COVID-19. Using immunoSEQ multiplex PCR, the repertoire was profiled, and TCRdb retains in-frame clones only, with some absent. The sample includes some 100,000 clones, approximately 80% of them seen just once. Sequenced input: peripheral blood. These receptor sequences come from a human donor in a cohort sampled during active COVID-19.

The chain carries TRBV6-5 and TRBJ2-5; tentative D call: TRBD1 (6 bases). Trimming removed 0 bases from V and 1 base from J, with 6 bases in between. The CDR3 length is 14 residues. Germline V gives CDR1 MNHEY, CDR2 SVGAGI. In DNA, the CDR3 is TGTGCCAGCAGTTACTCGGGGGCCCAAGAGACCCAGTACTTC. Its protein is CASSYSGAQETQYF.

J is TRBJ1-3 and V is TRBV27; maybe TRBD1 (6 bases). The CDR3 consists of 16 residues. V was cut by 5 bases and J by 2 bases, with 16 bases left in between. Germline CDR1 is MNHEY and CDR2 is SMNVEV (reference sequence). The CDR3 DNA is TGTGCCAGCAGTGGTCCAGGGGAATTGACTGGAAACACCATATATTTT. Translated, it gives CASSGPGELTGNTIYF.

The CDR3 sequence: CASSYTSLTDTQYF. As DNA, the CDR3 is TGTGCCAGCAGTTATACGAGTCTTACAGATACGCAGTATTTT. The chain uses TRBV6-2 or TRBV6-3 and TRBJ2-3; unclear D gene. V was shortened by 3 bases and J by 3 bases, with 10 bases between the two germline ends. This CDR3 has 14 residues. CDR1 and CDR2 from the germline V gene are MNHEY and SVGEGT.

The CDR3 protein is CASSLTTGSGVYGYTF. As DNA, the CDR3 is TGTGCCAGCAGTTTGACAACAGGGAGTGGTGTCTATGGCTACACCTTC. The chain recombines TRBV28 with TRBJ1-2; weak D call: TRBD1 (6 bases). CDR1 is MDHEN, CDR2 SYDVKM, per germline. The CDR3 extends over 16 amino acids. V was shortened by 3 bases and J by 4 bases, with 18 bases between the two germline ends.

The chain joins TRBV7-3 to TRBJ2-3, with D possibly being TRBD2 (6 bases). Germline V CDR1 and CDR2: SGHTA, FQGTGA. Deletions cut 8 bases from V and 3 bases from J, with 12 bases between. CDR3 size: 13 residues. The CDR3 sequence is CASGEGRTDTQYF. The CDR3 DNA follows: TGTGCCAGCGGCGAGGGGAGGACAGATACGCAGTATTTT.

The chain carries TRBV5-1 and TRBJ2-5; the match to TRBD1 covers 8 bases. The V gene's germline CDR1 is SGHRS and CDR2 YFSETQ. Germline trimming cut 3 bases from V and 4 bases from J; bases unmatched to any gene: 14. CDR3 size: 17 residues. CDR3 DNA: TGCGCCAGCAGCTGGGATCCAGGGGGCGCAAGCAGAGAGACCCAGTACTTC. This gives the protein CASSWDPGGASRETQYF.

The chain has TRBV7-2 and TRBJ2-4; TRBD2 matches 9 bases. V was clipped by 1 base and J by 6 bases; unmatched bases: 4. The germline V gene has CDR1 SGHTA and CDR2 FQGNSA. The CDR3 is 15 amino acids. DNA of the CDR3: TGTGCCAGCAGCTTAGTTGCGGGAGGGGGAAACATTCAGTACTTC. Its protein product is CASSLVAGGGNIQYF.

The chain links TRBV9 to TRBJ2-2, with D possibly matching TRBD2 (6 bases). Between the trimmed V and J ends, which lost 5 bases and 2 bases, there was a span of 13 bases. The length of the CDR3 is 15 residues. In germline, CDR1 is SGDLS, CDR2 YYNGEE. This CDR3 is CASSGRTTNTGELFF. The CDR3 nucleotides are TGTGCCAGCAGTGGGAGGACTACTAACACCGGGGAGCTGTTTTTT.

V usage is TRBV18 and J usage is TRBJ2-5; 10 nucleotides line up with TRBD2. Germline V gives CDR1 KGHSH, CDR2 LQKENI. CDR3 length equals 13 residues. The junction had 7 bases not matched to a gene; V was cut back by 11 bases and J by 4 bases. The CDR3 DNA sequence: TGTGCCGTCCCTAGCGGGAGAGGAGAGACCCAGTACTTC. Amino acids: CAVPSGRGETQYF.

V is TRBV6-5 and J is TRBJ1-2; TRBD1 matches 9 bases. CDR3 length: 14 residues. Germline V gene lookup returns CDR1 MNHEY and CDR2 SVGAGI. J gave up 3 bases and V 8 bases, and 7 bases lay outside the gene matches. CDR3 DNA: TGTGCCAGCTCACCGGACAGGGGACACTATGGCTACACCTTC. Translated, it gives CASSPDRGHYGYTF.

This rearrangement joins TRBV7-9 to TRBJ2-7; D not resolved. Germline CDR1 SEHNR, CDR2 FQNEAQ (reference sequence). This CDR3 region has 14 residues. Trimming took off 1 base at V and 2 bases at J, with 9 bases between the two ends. This chain's CDR3 is CASSLVADPYEQYF. Written as DNA, the CDR3 is TGTGCCAGCAGCTTAGTAGCAGACCCCTACGAGCAGTACTTC.

The rearrangement uses TRBV7-6 and TRBJ1-3, with TRBD1 matching 7 bases. The V gene's germline CDR1 is SGHVS and CDR2 FNYEAQ. Trimming cost V 1 base and J 4 bases; bases outside gene matches: 4. The CDR3 runs 15 residues. The CDR3 here is CASSLEGARGNTIYF. The CDR3, as DNA: TGTGCCAGCAGCTTAGAGGGGGCGAGAGGAAACACCATATATTTT.

The rearrangement joins TRBV27 to TRBJ2-1; D not certain. The V end lost 7 bases, the J end lost 9 bases, and 16 bases lay between the germline ends. In germline, CDR1 is MNHEY, CDR2 SMNVEV (reference sequence). This CDR3 is 13 amino acids long. CDR3 bases: TGTGCCAGCACCACCTACCTAGGCGGTGAGCAGTTCTTC. Its translation is CASTTYLGGEQFF.

This clone was counted at least ten times. Other DNA sequences in this sample translate to the same CDR3. The chain has TRBV14 and TRBJ1-1; unclear D gene. V was cut by 1 base and J by 0 bases, with 6 bases left in between. The V gene's germline CDR1 is SGHDN and CDR2 FVKESK. The CDR3 extends over 14 amino acids. The CDR3 coding sequence is TGTGCCAGCAGCCAAGCGGGGATGAACACTGAAGCTTTCTTT. It encodes CASSQAGMNTEAFF.

This CDR3 is CASSLLDDRQETQYF. CDR3 DNA sequence: TGTGCCAGCAGTTTACTCGACGACAGGCAAGAGACCCAGTACTTC. The gene calls are TRBV28 and TRBJ2-5; D is possibly TRBD1 (6 bases). Looked up from germline, CDR1 is MDHEN and CDR2 is SYDVKM. The CDR3 is made up of 15 amino acids. Trimming removed 2 bases at V and 2 bases at J, with 12 bases between.

The gene calls are TRBV12-3 or TRBV12-4 and TRBJ2-3, with no clear D. The CDR3 has 13 amino acids. V lost 5 bases to trimming and J lost 2 bases, with 8 bases between them. CDR3 nucleotides: TGTGCCAGCAGTACCGGGTACACAGATACGCAGTATTTT. Protein: CASSTGYTDTQYF.

This clone came up once. This chain joins TRBV3-1 (or the pseudogene TRBV3-2) and TRBJ1-1, with TRBD1 as a possible D gene (5 bases). Trimming cost V 1 base and J 4 bases, with 16 bases left between them. This CDR3 is built from 16 residues. The germline V gene has CDR1 LGHDT and CDR2 YNNKEL (reference sequence). CDR3 loop: CASSQVGGGQGTEAFF. CDR3 DNA sequence: TGTGCCAGCAGCCAAGTGGGCGGGGGTCAGGGCACTGAAGCTTTCTTT.

This clone was detected only once. The gene calls are TRBV9 and TRBJ1-4; D possibly corresponds to TRBD1 (6 bases). In germline, CDR1 is SGDLS, CDR2 YYNGEE. The CDR3 contains 16 residues. V shed 3 bases and J shed 4 bases, with 16 bases lying between them. For the CDR3, the DNA is TGTGCCAGCAGCGGGACAGATAGGAGAGGTAATGAAAAACTGTTTTTT. Translating it yields CASSGTDRRGNEKLFF.

This clone was picked up a small number of times. This rearrangement joins TRBV21-1 to TRBJ1-6; the table names TRBD1, a call not compared with the DNA. TRBV21-1 constitutes a pseudogene. The CDR3 covers 13 residues. CDR3 sequence (DNA): TGTGCCAGCAGCTCGACAGGGTTTTCACCCCTCCACTTT. The encoded protein is CASSSTGFSPLHF.

The chain recombines TRBV27 with TRBJ1-5; D perhaps matches TRBD1 (6 bases). Per the germline V gene, CDR1 is MNHEY and CDR2 is SMNVEV (reference sequence). The CDR3 covers 13 residues. V gave up 4 bases and J gave up 7 bases, with 11 bases separating them. In nucleotides, the CDR3 is TGTGCCAGCAGTTCGGGGGGCTGGCAGCCCCAGCATTTT. This gives the protein CASSSGGWQPQHF.

The chain is built from TRBV9 and TRBJ1-2, with D possibly being TRBD1 (5 bases). The V end lost 0 bases, the J end lost 0 bases, and 12 bases lay between the germline ends. The CDR3 has 16 residues. Germline CDR1 and CDR2: SGDLS and YYNGEE. CDR3 residues: CASSVGQGLTNYGYTF. The CDR3 bases are TGTGCCAGCAGCGTAGGGCAGGGATTGACTAACTATGGCTACACCTTC.

The chain recombines TRBV6-6 with TRBJ2-3; 10 positions match TRBD2. Germline V gives CDR1 MNHNY, CDR2 SVGAGI (reference sequence). Trimming removed 4 bases from V and 1 base from J; junction bases left unmatched: 2. The CDR3 has 15 residues. Here the CDR3 DNA reads TGTGCCAGCAGTTTTACTAGCGGGGGCACAGATACGCAGTATTTT. It translates to CASSFTSGGTDTQYF.

This chain uses TRBV27 with TRBJ2-5, with a possible D match to TRBD1 (5 bases). V was pared by 5 bases and J by 0 bases, with 19 bases between. The germline CDR1 and CDR2 sequences are MNHEY and SMNVEV (reference sequence). CDR3 size: 17 residues. The CDR3 sequence: CASSPQGHTSYQETQYF. The CDR3 DNA reads as TGTGCCAGCAGTCCACAAGGACATACATCCTACCAAGAGACCCAGTACTTC.

The chain recombines TRBV5-1 with TRBJ2-5, with TRBD1 matching over 10 bases. J lost 5 bases, V lost 4 bases, and 8 bases had no gene match. The CDR3 is 15 residues long. The germline V gene encodes CDR1 SGHRS and CDR2 YFSETQ. The CDR3 here is CASSPSGQGTETQYF. The CDR3 region has the DNA TGCGCCAGCAGCCCGTCGGGACAGGGGACGGAGACCCAGTACTTC.

This chain links TRBV19 with TRBJ1-5; 7 positions match TRBD1. The germline V gene encodes CDR1 LNHDA and CDR2 SQIVND (reference sequence). V lost 7 bases, J lost 5 bases, and 5 bases stayed unmatched. The CDR3 spans 13 residues. The CDR3 bases are TGTGCCAGTAATGACAGGGTCGATCAGCCCCAGCATTTT. It is translated as CASNDRVDQPQHF.

The CDR3 region has the DNA TGTGCCAGCAGTGAATCGTTAGCGGGAGTATCGGAGACCCAGTACTTC. Its protein product is CASSESLAGVSETQYF. The chain couples TRBV25-1 to TRBJ2-5; 9 bases line up with TRBD2. The CDR3 length is 16 residues. Germline trimming cut 1 base from V and 5 bases from J; bases unmatched to any gene: 8. CDR1 MGHDK and CDR2 SYGVNS come from the germline V gene.

The chain's CDR3 is CASSLRSATDQNIQYF. Here the CDR3 DNA reads TGTGCCAGCAGCTTACGGTCCGCGACAGATCAAAACATTCAGTACTTC. The V call is TRBV7-2, the J call TRBJ2-4; TRBD1 might be the D (5 bases). Germline lookup yields CDR1 SGHTA and CDR2 FQGNSA. There are 16 residues in the CDR3. V lost 2 bases and J lost 5, with 16 bases in between.

The genes are TRBV5-5 and TRBJ2-3; tentative D call: TRBD1 (5 bases). CDR1 is SGHKS and CDR2 is YYEKEE in the germline V gene (reference sequence). CDR3 length equals 15 residues. V dropped 3 bases and J dropped 2 bases, with 13 bases sitting between them. The CDR3: CASSSQGLLTDTQYF. Written as DNA, the CDR3 is TGTGCCAGCAGCTCGCAGGGATTGCTCACAGATACGCAGTATTTT.

This chain uses TRBV13 with TRBJ1-5; D might be TRBD1 (6 bases). Germline loops: CDR1 PRHDT, CDR2 FYEKMQ (reference sequence). Trimming removed 2 bases from V and 8 bases from J, with 13 bases in between. CDR3 length: 14 amino acids. The CDR3 DNA follows: TGTGCCAGCAGCTTACGGGGACATTCGGAGCCCCAGCATTTT. Translating it yields CASSLRGHSEPQHF.

The V gene is TRBV6-2 or TRBV6-3, the J gene TRBJ2-7, with D unclear. This CDR3 is 15 amino acids long. The germline CDR1 and CDR2 sequences are MNHEY and SVGEGT. Trimming pared 5 bases from V and 3 bases from J, leaving 17 bases between. The CDR3 loop reads CASSQPRHRDYEQYF. The CDR3, as DNA: TGTGCCAGCAGTCAGCCGCGACACCGTGACTACGAGCAGTACTTC.

This chain uses TRBV20-1 with TRBJ1-2, with 7 bases identical to TRBD1. The germline V gene encodes CDR1 DFQATT and CDR2 SNEGSKA (reference sequence). The trim removed 5 bases at V and 8 bases at J, leaving 5 bases unmatched. The CDR3 spans 11 residues. The CDR3 DNA is TGCAGTGCTGAGACAGGGTTCGGCTACACCTTC. Translating gives CSAETGFGYTF.

The chain recombines TRBV7-9 with TRBJ1-2; 12 positions agree with TRBD1. With 4 bases clipped from V and 4 bases from J, the junction kept 16 bases outside the gene matches. The CDR3 spans 19 residues. Germline V lookup: CDR1 SEHNR, CDR2 FQNEAQ (reference sequence). As DNA, the CDR3 is TGTGCCAGCAGCTCCGGGACAGGGGGCGTTCGGCGTGGTGGCTATGGCTACACCTTC. It codes for CASSSGTGGVRRGGYGYTF.